A selection of T cell receptor beta chains follows, all from one sample in a study of glioma-infiltrating T cells. Each CDR3 protein gets one entry after TCRdb re-called the multiplex PCR reads with MiXCR. This sample yields more than 350,000 distinct CDR3 sequences, of which around 45% are seen a single time; around 12% belongs to the top ten. Specimen: glioma tissue, nonneoplastic brain tissue, or PBMCs (not recorded which). These receptors were collected from a human donor with low-grade glioma or glioblastoma, undergoing nonglioma brain surgery, or in good health (not recorded which). The CDR3 runs from the conserved cysteine through the conserved F or W. A D gene is named only where the DNA matches it firmly. Size is stated for part of the rows, as once, few or many counts, or as a class when the clone is expanded.

clone size: many
V gene: TRBV27
D gene: TRBD1
J gene: TRBJ1-5
CDR3 DNA: TGTGCCAGCGGCACAGGGGGTTTTGTAAGTCAGCCCCAGCATTTT
CDR3 protein: CASGTGGFVSQPQHF

clone size: -
V gene: TRBV4-1
D gene: -
J gene: TRBJ2-7
CDR3 DNA: TGCGCCAGCAGCCAAGAAGTAACGGGGTTCTACGAGCAGCACTTC
CDR3 protein: CASSQEVTGFYEQHF

clone size: many
V gene: TRBV6-1
D gene: -
J gene: TRBJ1-1
CDR3 DNA: TGTGCCAGCAGTGCCGGGACGACCAACACTGAAGCTTTCTTT
CDR3 protein: CASSAGTTNTEAFF

clone size: -
V gene: TRBV19
D gene: -
J gene: TRBJ2-7
CDR3 DNA: TGTGCCAGCAGCGCCGGGGCTCAATACGAGCAGTACTTC
CDR3 protein: CASSAGAQYEQYF

clone size: few
V gene: TRBV28
D gene: TRBD2
J gene: TRBJ2-3
CDR3 DNA: TGTGCCAGCAGTTTAGCGGGGGTGGCGAGCACAGATACGCAGTATTTT
CDR3 protein: CASSLAGVASTDTQYF

clone size: -
V gene: TRBV20-1
D gene: -
J gene: TRBJ2-2
CDR3 DNA: TGCAGTGCTAGGGGTGGCGGGGCGAGTACGAACACCGGGGAGCTGTTTTTT
CDR3 protein: CSARGGGASTNTGELFF

clone size: -
V gene: TRBV4-3
D gene: TRBD2
J gene: TRBJ2-3
CDR3 DNA: TGCGCCAGCAGCCAAGAGGCGGGAGCGGTTACAGATACGCAGTATTTT
CDR3 protein: CASSQEAGAVTDTQYF

clone size: -
V gene: TRBV19
D gene: -
J gene: TRBJ2-7
CDR3 DNA: TGTGCCAGTAGTATCGGTCTAGCGATCTACGAGCAGTACTTC
CDR3 protein: CASSIGLAIYEQYF

clone size: -
V gene: TRBV20-1
D gene: -
J gene: TRBJ1-1
CDR3 DNA: TGCAGTGCTAGAGATTTCGGGCTCTCGCGCATGAACACTGAAGCTTTCTTT
CDR3 protein: CSARDFGLSRMNTEAFF

clone size: few
V gene: TRBV27
D gene: TRBD2
J gene: TRBJ2-5
CDR3 DNA: TGTGCCAGCAGTCTAAGGACTAGCGGGGAAGAGACCCAGTACTTC
CDR3 protein: CASSLRTSGEETQYF

clone size: few
V gene: TRBV20-1
D gene: TRBD1
J gene: TRBJ2-7
CDR3 DNA: TGCAGTGCAACGGGACAGGCCAGTGGTGAGCAGTACTTC
CDR3 protein: CSATGQASGEQYF

clone size: -
V gene: TRBV20-1
D gene: -
J gene: TRBJ1-6
CDR3 DNA: TGCAGTGCCAGGGCAGGGCCTAATTCACCCCTCCACTTT
CDR3 protein: CSARAGPNSPLHF

clone size: -
V gene: TRBV29-1
D gene: -
J gene: TRBJ2-5
CDR3 DNA: TGCAGCGTCCGAACTACCGAGACCCAGTACTTC
CDR3 protein: CSVRTTETQYF

clone size: -
V gene: TRBV27
D gene: -
J gene: TRBJ2-3
CDR3 DNA: TGTGCCAGCAGTCCCCATGCCTCAGATGCGCAGTATTTT
CDR3 protein: CASSPHASDAQYF

clone size: -
V gene: TRBV6-6
D gene: -
J gene: TRBJ1-1
CDR3 DNA: TGTGCCAGCACTGGCCACGAGGACACTGAAGCTTTCTTT
CDR3 protein: CASTGHEDTEAFF

clone size: few
V gene: TRBV2
D gene: TRBD1
J gene: TRBJ2-3
CDR3 DNA: TGTGCCAGCAGGACAGGGTCCTATGACACAGATACGCAGTATTTT
CDR3 protein: CASRTGSYDTDTQYF

clone size: -
V gene: TRBV7-2
D gene: -
J gene: TRBJ2-5
CDR3 DNA: TGTGCCAGCAGCTACCAGGGGGGGTTCGGAGAGACCCAGTACTTC
CDR3 protein: CASSYQGGFGETQYF

clone size: few
V gene: TRBV18
D gene: -
J gene: TRBJ2-3
CDR3 DNA: TGTGCCAGCTCACCATCTACACCCACAGATACGCAGTATTTT
CDR3 protein: CASSPSTPTDTQYF

clone size: many
V gene: TRBV27
D gene: -
J gene: TRBJ2-1
CDR3 DNA: TGTGCCAGCACTCTAAATAGTGTTTACAATGAGCAGTTCTTC
CDR3 protein: CASTLNSVYNEQFF

clone size: once
V gene: TRBV4-1
D gene: TRBD1
J gene: TRBJ1-3
CDR3 DNA: TGCGCCAGCAGCCCCTGGACAGGGCCCTCTGGAAACACCATATATTTT
CDR3 protein: CASSPWTGPSGNTIYF

clone size: many
V gene: TRBV6-2/TRBV6-3
D gene: TRBD2
J gene: TRBJ2-1
CDR3 DNA: TGTGCCAGCACCATCACCCGGGCTAGCGGGTACAATGAGCAGTTCTTC
CDR3 protein: CASTITRASGYNEQFF

clone size: -
V gene: TRBV5-1
D gene: -
J gene: TRBJ2-7
CDR3 DNA: TGCGCCAGCGGCTTGGAGGGGGTCGAAACCTACGAGCAGTACTTC
CDR3 protein: CASGLEGVETYEQYF

clone size: -
V gene: TRBV12-3/TRBV12-4
D gene: -
J gene: TRBJ2-7
CDR3 DNA: TGTGCCAGCAGTTTAGCCGCGGGGACAGTAACCTACGAGCAGTACTTC
CDR3 protein: CASSLAAGTVTYEQYF

clone size: -
V gene: TRBV4-1
D gene: -
J gene: TRBJ2-3
CDR3 DNA: TGCGCCAGCAGCCAAGGCGGGGCTTGGAGGGCGCAGTATTTT
CDR3 protein: CASSQGGAWRAQYF

clone size: few
V gene: TRBV2
D gene: -
J gene: TRBJ1-1
CDR3 DNA: TGTGCCAGCAGTGTACAGGGTGGACCCACTGAAGCTTTCTTT
CDR3 protein: CASSVQGGPTEAFF

clone size: many
V gene: TRBV6-5
D gene: TRBD1
J gene: TRBJ2-1
CDR3 DNA: TGTGCCAGCAGTTACATGCGGACAGGGGGCGCGTACAATGAGCAGTTCTTC
CDR3 protein: CASSYMRTGGAYNEQFF

clone size: many
V gene: TRBV5-1
D gene: TRBD2
J gene: TRBJ2-1
CDR3 DNA: TGCGCCAGCAGCCTAGCGGGAGGGCCCTCCAATGAGCAGTTCTTC
CDR3 protein: CASSLAGGPSNEQFF

clone size: -
V gene: TRBV20-1
D gene: -
J gene: TRBJ2-5
CDR3 DNA: TGCAGTGCTAGGAATAGCGAAAAGACCCAGTACTTC
CDR3 protein: CSARNSEKTQYF

clone size: -
V gene: TRBV20-1
D gene: -
J gene: TRBJ2-5
CDR3 DNA: TGCAGTGAAAGGGTTGTCAGGGGGGTCCAAGAGACCCAGTACTTC
CDR3 protein: CSERVVRGVQETQYF

clone size: -
V gene: TRBV5-1
D gene: -
J gene: TRBJ1-4
CDR3 DNA: TGCGCCAGCAGAGGGCAAGGAAATGAAAAACTGTTTTTT
CDR3 protein: CASRGQGNEKLFF

clone size: many
V gene: TRBV15
D gene: TRBD1
J gene: TRBJ1-2
CDR3 DNA: TGTGCCACCAGCGGCTACAGGGGGGAAGCGGGCTACACCTTC
CDR3 protein: CATSGYRGEAGYTF

clone size: -
V gene: TRBV5-1
D gene: TRBD2
J gene: TRBJ2-1
CDR3 DNA: TGCGCCAGCAGCGAAATAGCGGGGAACCTCAATGAGCAGTTCTTC
CDR3 protein: CASSEIAGNLNEQFF

clone size: -
V gene: TRBV7-8
D gene: -
J gene: TRBJ1-2
CDR3 DNA: TGTGCCAGCAGCCCATCTAGGACAAGCATGTATGGCTACACCTTC
CDR3 protein: CASSPSRTSMYGYTF

clone size: -
V gene: TRBV27
D gene: TRBD1
J gene: TRBJ2-7
CDR3 DNA: TGTGCCAGCGCTTGGACAGGGTGGGACGAGCAGTACTTC
CDR3 protein: CASAWTGWDEQYF

clone size: many
V gene: TRBV27
D gene: -
J gene: TRBJ2-1
CDR3 DNA: TGTGCCAGCAGTCCCGGGACTCAAATCTACAATGAGCAGTTCTTC
CDR3 protein: CASSPGTQIYNEQFF

clone size: -
V gene: TRBV28
D gene: TRBD2
J gene: TRBJ2-7
CDR3 DNA: TGTGCCAGCAGTTCGGAAGTATGGACTAGCGGGAGCTCCTCCTACGAGCAGTACTTC
CDR3 protein: CASSSEVWTSGSSSYEQYF

clone size: -
V gene: TRBV7-2
D gene: TRBD2
J gene: TRBJ2-7
CDR3 DNA: TGTGCCAGCAGCTACGCGGCTAGCGGGATTCCATCCTACGAGCAGTACTTC
CDR3 protein: CASSYAASGIPSYEQYF

clone size: many
V gene: TRBV27
D gene: -
J gene: TRBJ2-7
CDR3 DNA: TGTGCCAGCAGTCCCTCGTCAGTTAACGAGCAGTACTTC
CDR3 protein: CASSPSSVNEQYF

clone size: -
V gene: TRBV20-1
D gene: TRBD2
J gene: TRBJ2-7
CDR3 DNA: TGCAGTGCTAGATCCCCGACTAGCGAGACCTACGAGCAGTACTTC
CDR3 protein: CSARSPTSETYEQYF

clone size: many
V gene: TRBV6-1
D gene: TRBD2
J gene: TRBJ2-1
CDR3 DNA: TGTGCCAGCAGCGTCTTGGGCGGGAGCACTCATGAGCAGTTCTTC
CDR3 protein: CASSVLGGSTHEQFF

clone size: many
V gene: TRBV27
D gene: -
J gene: TRBJ2-7
CDR3 DNA: TGTGCCAGCAGCCCCTGGCGCGGTTACGACTCCTACGAGCAGTACTTC
CDR3 protein: CASSPWRGYDSYEQYF

clone size: -
V gene: TRBV18
D gene: -
J gene: TRBJ2-7
CDR3 DNA: TGTGCCAGCTCACCAAACTCAGGGAACTACGAGCAGTACTTC
CDR3 protein: CASSPNSGNYEQYF

clone size: -
V gene: TRBV4-1
D gene: -
J gene: TRBJ2-1
CDR3 DNA: TGCGCCGGCAGCCAAGCTGAAAACGGGGACTCCTACAATGAGCAGTTCTTC
CDR3 protein: CAGSQAENGDSYNEQFF

clone size: many
V gene: TRBV27
D gene: -
J gene: TRBJ1-1
CDR3 DNA: TGTGCCAGCAGTTTATCGGTAGGGACGCGCACTGAAGCTTTCTTT
CDR3 protein: CASSLSVGTRTEAFF

clone size: many
V gene: TRBV6-2/TRBV6-3
D gene: -
J gene: TRBJ2-7
CDR3 DNA: TGTGCCAGCAGTCGCAATGAGGAGCTTGGCGAGCAGTACTTC
CDR3 protein: CASSRNEELGEQYF